Shown below are 23 T cell receptor beta chains from a single sample sequenced in a study of T cells in localized non-small cell lung cancer. Repertoires were generated with immunoSEQ multiplex PCR, while TCRdb's copy carries only in-frame clones and drops some. Seen here are fewer than 13,000 clones, more than 75% observed once, and the top ten hold over 6.5%. This material consisted of peripheral blood, taken before any cancer treatment. The receptor set was obtained from a male donor at least 60 years old with stage III lung adenocarcinoma.

The CDR3 loop reads CASSRTGGMTGELFF. The CDR3 DNA reads TGTGCCAGCAGCCGGACAGGGGGCATGACCGGGGAGCTGTTTTTT. This chain uses TRBV11-3 with TRBJ2-2; 11 nucleotides line up with TRBD1. The CDR3 has 15 amino acids. The junction had 4 bases not matched to a gene; V was cut back by 5 bases and J by 5 bases. The germline CDR1 and CDR2 sequences are SGHNT and YENEEA.

J is TRBJ2-7 and V is TRBV5-8, with 7 bases matching TRBD1. J gave up 3 bases and V 0 bases, and 3 bases lay outside the gene matches. This CDR3 spans 14 amino acids. Germline CDR1 and CDR2: SGHTS and YDEGEE. DNA of the CDR3: TGTGCCAGCAGCTTGGGACAGGGTATCTACGAGCAGTACTTC. It yields the protein CASSLGQGIYEQYF. The full variable domain, completed using reference TRBV5-8 and TRBJ2-7, is EAGVTQSPTHLIKTRGQQATLRCSPISGHTSVYWYQQALGLGLQFLLWYDEGEERNRGNFPPRFSGRQFPNYSSELNVNALELEDSALYLCASSLGQGIYEQYFGPGTRLTVT.

The chain recombines TRBV10-3 with TRBJ2-7; tentative D call: TRBD1 (5 bases). V was clipped by 0 bases and J by 3 bases, with 9 bases between them. Per the germline V gene, CDR1 is ENHRY and CDR2 is SYGVKD. CDR3 length equals 14 residues. DNA of the CDR3: TGTGCCATCAGTGAGTCGGGCAGGGACTACGAGCAGTACTTC. This translates into CAISESGRDYEQYF.

The V and J genes are TRBV19 and TRBJ2-7, with TRBD1 identical over 7 bases. V was pared by 5 bases and J by 6 bases, with 4 bases of the junction left unmatched. The CDR3 loop spans 12 amino acids. The germline V gene encodes CDR1 LNHDA and CDR2 SQIVND (reference sequence). The chain's CDR3 is CASSPTGSEQYF. Here the CDR3 DNA reads TGTGCCAGTAGTCCGACAGGGAGCGAGCAGTACTTC.

V is TRBV6-5 and J is TRBJ1-5; no clear D gene. The CDR3 is 13 residues long. The V gene's germline CDR1 is MNHEY and CDR2 SVGAGI. V dropped 2 bases and J dropped 4 bases, with 6 bases sitting between them. CDR3 DNA: TGTGCCAGCAGTTACAACCGTAATCAGCCCCAGCATTTT. It encodes CASSYNRNQPQHF.

The chain recombines TRBV7-9 with TRBJ2-6; 10 bases are shared with TRBD1. Germline V lookup: CDR1 SEHNR, CDR2 FQNEAQ (reference sequence). With 5 bases clipped from V and 2 bases from J, the junction kept 9 bases outside the gene matches. The CDR3 is 18 amino acids. The CDR3 loop is CASSPALGQGAGANVLTF. The CDR3 region has the DNA TGTGCCAGCAGCCCGGCCCTAGGACAGGGGGCTGGGGCCAACGTCCTGACTTTC.

The table lists this clone with a few counts. The CDR3, as DNA: TGTGCCAGCAGCTTAAGGGCAGATGGCTACACCTTC. Protein: CASSLRADGYTF. The chain joins TRBV7-9 to TRBJ1-2; no clear D gene. The CDR3 is 12 amino acids. Germline CDR1 reads SEHNR; CDR2 reads FQNEAQ (reference sequence). The V end was cut by 2 bases, the J end by 6 bases, with 7 bases between.

This sequence joins TRBV6-5 and TRBJ1-6; 11 positions agree with TRBD1. In germline, CDR1 is MNHEY, CDR2 SVGAGI. Unmatched junction bases numbered 3, after V lost 6 bases and J lost 8 bases. There are 14 residues in the CDR3. The CDR3 nucleotides read TGTGCCAGCAGGTCGGACAGGGGGCATTCACCCCTCCACTTT. This gives the protein CASRSDRGHSPLHF.

The V and J genes are TRBV7-9 and TRBJ2-1; 10 nucleotides align to TRBD2. The CDR3 sequence is 17 residues long. Unmatched junction bases numbered 12, after V lost 5 bases and J lost 5 bases. Germline V gene sequence: CDR1 SEHNR, CDR2 FQNEAQ (reference sequence). CDR3 sequence reads: CASSPRSSGGSNNEQFF. Written as DNA, the CDR3 is TGTGCCAGCAGCCCCCGTAGTAGCGGGGGGTCTAACAATGAGCAGTTCTTC.

This sequence joins TRBV5-6 and TRBJ1-2; possible D gene TRBD1, 6 bases. CDR1 and CDR2 from the germline V gene are SGHDT and YYEEEE. The V end lost 6 bases, the J end lost 3 bases, and 15 bases lay between the germline ends. The CDR3 has 14 residues. The CDR3 is CASTILGTYYGYTF. In DNA form, the CDR3 reads TGTGCCAGCACCATCCTCGGGACATACTATGGCTACACCTTC.

The chain has TRBV7-1 and TRBJ1-4; D is undetermined. TRBV7-1 is reported as an ORF; its role is uncertain. V lost 5 bases and J lost 7, with 17 bases in between. CDR3 length: 15 residues. Written as DNA, the CDR3 is TGTGCCAGCAGCCACCTGGACGGATCAGGTGAAAAACTGTTTTTT. It translates to CASSHLDGSGEKLFF.

This clone occurred a few times. The V call is TRBV19, the J call TRBJ2-2; TRBD1 is a possible D gene (5 bases). Germline lookup yields CDR1 LNHDA and CDR2 SQIVND (reference sequence). The CDR3 has 15 residues. Deletions cut 6 bases from V and 3 bases from J, with 14 bases between. The CDR3 sequence: CASRRQGRDTGELFF. CDR3 bases: TGTGCCAGTAGGAGGCAGGGTCGGGACACCGGGGAGCTGTTTTTT.

Comment on this clone: Other DNA sequences within the sample encode an identical CDR3. This rearrangement joins TRBV29-1 to TRBJ1-1; D is unclear. This CDR3 is 13 amino acids long. Germline V gene data show CDR1 as SQVTM and CDR2 as ANQGSEA. Trimming shortened V by 2 bases and J by 0 bases, and 7 bases separated the two germline ends. The CDR3 region has the DNA TGCAGCGTTGAAAGCCCCTTGAACACTGAAGCTTTCTTT. Translating gives CSVESPLNTEAFF.

The chain has TRBV19 and TRBJ2-7; D not certain. The V and J ends lost 3 bases and 0 bases respectively, with 6 bases between them. This CDR3 has 13 residues. Germline CDR1 is LNHDA and CDR2 is SQIVND (reference sequence). CDR3 nucleotides: TGTGCCAGTAGTATCGGGTACTCCTACGAGCAGTACTTC. As protein: CASSIGYSYEQYF.

The V gene is TRBV15, the J gene TRBJ1-6; 9 bases agree with TRBD1. From germline, CDR1 is LNHNV and CDR2 YYDKDF (reference sequence). Trimming took 7 bases from V and 6 from J; bases not matched to a gene: 4. CDR3 length: 14 residues. CDR3 nucleotide sequence: TGTGCCACCAAATACAGGGGGCCTAATTCACCCCTCCACTTT. This codes for CATKYRGPNSPLHF.

The chain recombines TRBV10-3 with TRBJ2-5; 8 bases match TRBD1. Trimming cost V 2 bases and J 4 bases; bases outside gene matches: 6. CDR3 length: 15 residues. In germline, CDR1 is ENHRY, CDR2 SYGVKD. The CDR3 loop is CAISENQGARETQYF. The CDR3 nucleotides are TGTGCCATCAGTGAGAACCAGGGGGCAAGAGAGACCCAGTACTTC.

There are a few counts of this clone. The V call is TRBV29-1, the J call TRBJ1-1; D gene unclear. The CDR3 is made up of 12 amino acids. The germline V gene has CDR1 SQVTM and CDR2 ANQGSEA. Trimming removed 6 bases from V and 0 bases from J, with 8 bases in between. The chain's CDR3 is CSVSTVNTEAFF. DNA for the CDR3: TGCAGCGTGAGTACAGTGAACACTGAAGCTTTCTTT.

The chain employs TRBV5-5 and TRBJ2-7; a weak D match, TRBD2 (5 bases). CDR3 length: 14 residues. Germline loops: CDR1 SGHKS, CDR2 YYEKEE (reference sequence). V was shortened by 0 bases and J by 2 bases, with 9 bases between the two germline ends. CDR3 in DNA: TGTGCCAGCAGCTTGGGCACCGGGACCTACGAGCAGTACTTC. Its protein product is CASSLGTGTYEQYF.

The table lists this clone with a count of one. The rearrangement uses TRBV6-1 and TRBJ2-2; 8 bases are a match to TRBD2. J lost 5 bases, V lost 3 bases, and 11 bases had no gene match. This CDR3 comprises 17 residues. CDR1 is MNHNS, CDR2 SASEGT, per germline. The CDR3, as DNA: TGTGCCAGCAGTGATGCAGGGAGCGGGAGAGGGACCGGGGAGCTGTTTTTT. Its translation is CASSDAGSGRGTGELFF.

This clone was seen a single time. The rearrangement uses TRBV10-3 and TRBJ2-7; 8 bases fit TRBD2. The germline CDR1 and CDR2 sequences are ENHRY and SYGVKD. V was clipped by 10 bases and J by 3 bases; unmatched bases: 11. The CDR3 loop spans 14 amino acids. In DNA form, the CDR3 reads TGTGCCACCCGGCCGGGGGGGTCCTACTACGAGCAGTACTTC. Protein sequence: CATRPGGSYYEQYF.

The table lists this clone with a few counts. This sequence joins TRBV5-1 and TRBJ1-2; no reliable D call. The V and J ends lost 5 bases and 8 bases respectively, with 16 bases between them. CDR1 is SGHRS, CDR2 YFSETQ, per germline. This CDR3 contains 13 residues. The chain's CDR3 is CASSLDGMGGYTF. As DNA, the CDR3 is TGCGCCAGCAGTTTAGACGGTATGGGCGGCTACACCTTC.

The chain links TRBV19 to TRBJ1-2, with D perhaps matching TRBD1 (5 bases). The length of the CDR3 is 16 residues. The V and J ends lost 0 bases and 8 bases respectively, with 19 bases between them. Looked up from germline, CDR1 is LNHDA and CDR2 is SQIVND (reference sequence). CDR3 region: CASSIDSPPVQGGYTF. In DNA, the CDR3 is TGTGCCAGTAGTATAGACTCCCCTCCAGTCCAGGGAGGCTACACCTTC.

The chain has TRBV21-1 and TRBJ1-2; the DNA was not compared with TRBD1, the D call given in the table. TRBV21-1 is a documented pseudogene. The CDR3 is 17 residues long. The CDR3 loop reads CASSLTGSTTRDYGYTF. For the CDR3, the DNA is TGTGCCAGCAGCTTGACAGGTTCTACTACTCGGGACTATGGCTACACCTTC.